This section outlines one TCR beta chain sequence together with its context. Its specificity is unknown. This specimen belongs to a study of T cell responses to AZD1222 COVID-19 vaccine. Study findings and constraints: Nearly half of spike-specific TCRs reportedly go after variant regions that carry no mutations. After the peak T cell response, and only then, were repertoires sampled. Clonal diversity was possibly underestimated, and white British individuals and females predominated among donors.

Assay used: immunoSEQ multiplex PCR; TCRdb lists only in-frame clones, some missing. The table includes about 150,000 clones, roughly 91% detected once. Second-dose timings of about 4 or about 12 weeks were pooled. V was pared by 6 bases and J by 3 bases, with 11 bases of the junction left unmatched. CDR3 length equals 16 residues. Germline V gives CDR1 SQVTM, CDR2 ANQGSEA. The V and J genes are TRBV29-1 and TRBJ2-4; 10 bases are shared with TRBD2. The source material was peripheral blood, sampled 28 days after the second AZD1222 dose. This clonotype originated in an adult who received the AZD1222 COVID-19 vaccine. Here the CDR3 DNA reads TGCAGCGTCGCACTTAGACTAGCGGGCCACAAAAACATTCAGTACTTC. Protein sequence: CSVALRLAGHKNIQYF.